These 20 T cell receptor beta chains came from one sample sequenced in a study of cytomegalovirus exposure and HLA in healthy donors. Primers for the PCR totalled 60 Vbeta and 13 Jbeta. Sequencing used immunoSEQ multiplex PCR; TCRdb keeps in-frame clones, though not all of them. The sample includes 200,000 or so clones, approximately 82% of them seen just once. The sequenced sample consisted of PBMCs. The receptors shown here come from a woman in her late teens or twenties in good health and CMV-seropositive.

Here the CDR3 reads CSGGLLAKNIQYF. The CDR3 nucleotides are TGCAGCGGAGGACTACTAGCCAAAAACATTCAGTACTTC. This sequence joins TRBV29-1 and TRBJ2-4; weak D call: TRBD2 (6 bases). Germline V gene sequence: CDR1 SQVTM, CDR2 ANQGSEA. The ends were cut back, 7 bases at V and 0 bases at J, with 10 bases in the middle. The CDR3 covers 13 residues.

The J gene is TRBJ2-1, the V gene TRBV7-3, with a tentative D call TRBD2 (6 bases). This CDR3 has 13 residues. V lost 5 bases, J lost 10 bases, and 15 bases lay in between. Germline V gene sequence: CDR1 SGHTA, CDR2 FQGTGA. CDR3: CASSQVGGSEQFF. For the CDR3, the DNA is TGTGCCAGCAGCCAGGTAGGAGGGTCAGAGCAGTTCTTC.

The chain recombines TRBV5-1 with TRBJ2-2; 10 bases fit TRBD1. The CDR3 runs 17 residues. After removal of 4 bases from V and 1 base from J, the junction contained 7 bases not matched to a gene. Germline V lookup: CDR1 SGHRS, CDR2 YFSETQ. The CDR3 DNA is TGCGCCAGCAGCCCGACAGGGGGCGGCGGGAACACCGGGGAGCTGTTTTTT. This codes for CASSPTGGGGNTGELFF.

The chain is built from TRBV4-1 and TRBJ1-6, with D uncertain. CDR3 length: 16 amino acids. Germline CDR1 reads MGHRA; CDR2 reads YSYEKL. V was pared by 1 base and J by 0 bases, with 7 bases between. In DNA, the CDR3 is TGCGCCAGCAGCCAAGTAGGGAGCTCCTATAATTCACCCCTCCACTTT. It encodes CASSQVGSSYNSPLHF.

The chain recombines TRBV30 with TRBJ1-5; D is perhaps TRBD1 (6 bases). This CDR3 is 13 amino acids long. Germline V lookup: CDR1 GTSNPN, CDR2 SVGIG (reference sequence). Trimming shortened V by 1 base and J by 4 bases, and 8 bases separated the two germline ends. This CDR3 reads CAWSDQGNQPQHF. The CDR3 DNA reads TGTGCCTGGAGTGATCAGGGGAATCAGCCCCAGCATTTT. The whole variable domain, filled in from reference TRBV30 and TRBJ1-5, reads SQTIHQWPATLVQPVGSPLSLECTVEGTSNPNLYWYRQAAGRGLQLLFYSVGIGQISSEVPQNLSASRPQDRQFILSSKKLLLSDSGFYLCAWSDQGNQPQHFGDGTRLSIL.

J is TRBJ1-2 and V is TRBV19; 12 nucleotides line up with TRBD1. Germline values: CDR1 LNHDA, CDR2 SQIVND (reference sequence). The CDR3 is 16 residues long. The junction had 11 bases not matched to a gene; V was cut back by 10 bases and J by 2 bases. DNA of the CDR3: TGTGCCACCGAGCCCGGGACAGGGGGCAGAAACTATGGCTACACCTTC. It translates to CATEPGTGGRNYGYTF.

The chain recombines TRBV18 with TRBJ1-3; the D is unclear. This CDR3 spans 12 amino acids. V dropped 3 bases and J dropped 4 bases, with 4 bases sitting between them. Germline V gene sequence: CDR1 KGHSH, CDR2 LQKENI. The DNA of the CDR3 is TGTGCCAGCTCACCCCAAGGAAACACCATATATTTT. It encodes CASSPQGNTIYF.

The chain couples TRBV7-3 to TRBJ2-1; 15 nucleotides align to TRBD2. The V and J ends lost 2 bases and 9 bases, in that order; junction bases with no gene match: 2. This CDR3 is built from 15 residues. Germline CDR1 reads SGHTA; CDR2 reads FQGTGA. The CDR3 spells CASSLGLAGGSEQFF. The CDR3 DNA follows: TGTGCCAGCAGCTTAGGACTAGCGGGGGGGAGTGAGCAGTTCTTC.

The chain carries TRBV2 and TRBJ2-7; tentative D call: TRBD2 (7 bases). Germline V gives CDR1 SNHLY, CDR2 FYNNEI. The CDR3 contains 14 residues. The V gene lost 7 bases and the J gene lost 4 bases, with 17 bases spanning the gap. The DNA of the CDR3 is TGTGCCAGCAAAGGGGGGGAAAAACTGTACGAGCAGTACTTC. Translated: CASKGGEKLYEQYF.

The chain links TRBV5-4 to TRBJ2-1; TRBD2 matches 8 bases. The CDR3 spans 17 residues. V lost 0 bases, J lost 4 bases, and 9 bases stayed unmatched. Per the germline V gene, CDR1 is SGHNT and CDR2 is YYREEE (reference sequence). CDR3 residues: CASSLARGGPFYNEQFF. CDR3 in DNA: TGTGCCAGCAGCTTGGCACGGGGGGGGCCTTTTTACAATGAGCAGTTCTTC.

The J gene is TRBJ2-4, the V gene TRBV7-3; 8 bases match TRBD1. J gave up 7 bases and V 5 bases, and 4 bases lay outside the gene matches. The CDR3 is 13 amino acids. Germline CDR1 reads SGHTA; CDR2 reads FQGTGA. The CDR3: CASSLGQGNIQYF. In DNA form, the CDR3 reads TGTGCCAGCAGCCTCGGACAGGGCAACATTCAGTACTTC.

The gene calls are TRBV9 and TRBJ1-2, with D possibly TRBD1 on 6 matching bases. The CDR3 is made up of 15 amino acids. V lost 5 bases to trimming and J lost 0 bases, with 14 bases between them. CDR1 is SGDLS and CDR2 is YYNGEE in the germline V gene. The CDR3 loop reads CASSLSDRSNYGYTF. CDR3 DNA: TGTGCCAGCAGTCTTTCCGACAGGTCTAACTATGGCTACACCTTC.

This CDR3 reads CASSSPGQRSGGLFF. In nucleotides, the CDR3 is TGTGCCAGCAGCTCGCCGGGACAGCGTTCGGGAGGGCTGTTTTTT. V gene TRBV11-2 combines with J gene TRBJ1-4; 7 bases agree with TRBD1. CDR3 length equals 15 residues. From germline, CDR1 is SGHAT and CDR2 FQNNGV. Unmatched junction bases numbered 16, after V lost 4 bases and J lost 14 bases. The full variable domain, with the rest looked up from reference TRBV11-2 and TRBJ1-4, is EAGVAQSPRYKIIEKRQSVAFWCNPISGHATLYWYQQILGQGPKLLIQFQNNGVVDDSQLPKDRFSAERLKGVDSTLKIQPAKLEDSAVYLCASSSPGQRSGGLFFGSGTQLSVL.

The CDR3, as DNA: TGTGCCAGCAGAAAGGAGAAAGAGACCCAGTACTTC. Translation: CASRKEKETQYF. The gene calls are TRBV4-2 and TRBJ2-5; no firm D call. Germline CDR1 LGHNA, CDR2 YNFKEQ. V lost 6 bases, J lost 3 bases, and 8 bases lay in between. This CDR3 comprises 12 residues.

The rearrangement uses TRBV19 and TRBJ2-3, with D maybe TRBD2 (6 bases). Germline V gene sequence: CDR1 LNHDA, CDR2 SQIVND (reference sequence). The CDR3 is 16 residues long. Between the trimmed V and J ends, which lost 1 base and 4 bases, there was a span of 15 bases. CDR3 amino acids: CASSIVYGGGSDTQYF. The CDR3 coding sequence is TGTGCCAGTAGTATAGTTTACGGGGGAGGCTCAGATACGCAGTATTTT.

The chain is built from TRBV14 and TRBJ2-3; TRBD1 agrees at 10 bases. There are 15 residues in the CDR3. Germline V lookup: CDR1 SGHDN, CDR2 FVKESK. V trimming: 3 bases; J trimming: 6 bases; junction bases outside the gene matches: 6. The CDR3, as DNA: TGTGCCAGCAGCCAGACAGGGGGCGGGTCGGATACGCAGTATTTT. Translated: CASSQTGGGSDTQYF. Full variable domain (rest looked up from reference TRBV14 and TRBJ2-3): EAGVTQFPSHSVIEKGQTVTLRCDPISGHDNLYWYRRVMGKEIKFLLHFVKESKQDESGMPNNRFLAERTGGTYSTLKVQPAELEDSGVYFCASSQTGGGSDTQYFGPGTRLTVL.

The J gene is TRBJ1-6, the V gene TRBV25-1; the D is unclear. The germline V gene encodes CDR1 MGHDK and CDR2 SYGVNS. Deletions cut 2 bases from V and 7 bases from J, with 3 bases between. The CDR3 runs 12 residues. The CDR3 loop reads CASSERNSPLHF. In DNA form, the CDR3 reads TGTGCCAGCAGTGAACGGAATTCACCCCTCCACTTT. Variable domain in full (rest from reference TRBV25-1 and TRBJ1-6): EADIYQTPRYLVIGTGKKITLECSQTMGHDKMYWYQQDPGMELHLIHYSYGVNSTEKGDLSSESTVSRIRTEHFPLTLESARPSHTSQYLCASSERNSPLHFGNGTRLTVT.

This clone was seen a handful of times. V is TRBV7-6 and J is TRBJ2-1; 10 nucleotides match TRBD2. J lost 8 bases, V lost 0 bases, and 13 bases had no gene match. The CDR3 runs 18 residues. Per the germline V gene, CDR1 is SGHVS and CDR2 is FNYEAQ. CDR3 sequence: CASSLAFERGGPGDEQFF. The CDR3 DNA follows: TGTGCCAGCAGCTTAGCGTTCGAGCGGGGGGGCCCCGGCGATGAGCAGTTCTTC.

This clone came up once. The chain recombines TRBV18 with TRBJ2-6; 9 bases match TRBD1. CDR3 length equals 18 residues. J lost 0 bases, V lost 6 bases, and 9 bases had no gene match. Germline V gene lookup returns CDR1 KGHSH and CDR2 LQKENI. The CDR3 here is CASSPDRGVLSGANVLTF. The CDR3 bases are TGTGCCAGCTCGCCCGACAGGGGGGTTCTCTCTGGGGCCAACGTCCTGACTTTC.

This clone came up a few times. The genes are TRBV11-3 and TRBJ2-2; tentative D call: TRBD1 (5 bases). In germline, CDR1 is SGHNT, CDR2 YENEEA. The CDR3 sequence is 12 residues long. Trimming pared 9 bases from V and 5 bases from J, leaving 10 bases between. The CDR3 here is CASGALTGELFF. The CDR3 bases are TGTGCCAGTGGGGCACTTACCGGGGAGCTGTTTTTT. Using reference TRBV11-3 and TRBJ2-2 for the parts outside the CDR3, the full variable domain is EAGVVQSPRYKIIEKKQPVAFWCNPISGHNTLYWYLQNLGQGPELLIRYENEEAVDDSQLPKDRFSAERLKGVDSTLKIQPAELGDSAVYLCASGALTGELFFGEGSRLTVL.